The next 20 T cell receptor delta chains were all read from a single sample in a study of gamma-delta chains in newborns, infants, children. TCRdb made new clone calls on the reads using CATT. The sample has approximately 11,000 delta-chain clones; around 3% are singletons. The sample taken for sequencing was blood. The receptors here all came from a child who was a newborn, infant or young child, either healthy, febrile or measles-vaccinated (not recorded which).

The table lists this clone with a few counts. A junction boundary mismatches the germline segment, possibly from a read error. The CDR3 is CACDTLSTGGHAIDKPIF. Written as DNA, the CDR3 is TGTGCCTGTGACACTTTGTCGACTGGGGGACACGCAATCGATAAACCCATCTTT. This chain links TRDV2 with TRDJ1; 9 bases map to TRDD3. This CDR3 spans 18 amino acids. The germline gives CDR1 GEAIGNYY, CDR2 EKD.

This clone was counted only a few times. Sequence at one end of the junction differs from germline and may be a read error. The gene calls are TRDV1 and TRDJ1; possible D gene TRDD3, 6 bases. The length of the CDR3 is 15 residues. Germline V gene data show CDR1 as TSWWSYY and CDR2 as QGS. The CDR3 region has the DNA TGCGCTCTTGGGGGCCGTTCTTACGTTCGTACAGAACTCATCTTT. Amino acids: CALGGRSYVRTELIF.

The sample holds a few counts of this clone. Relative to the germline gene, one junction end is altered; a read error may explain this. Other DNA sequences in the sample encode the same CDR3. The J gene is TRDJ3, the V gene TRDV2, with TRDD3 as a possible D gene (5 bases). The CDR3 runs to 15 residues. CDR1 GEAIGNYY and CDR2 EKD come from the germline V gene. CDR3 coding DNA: TGTGCCTGTGACGCTGTAACCTGGGACACCCGACAGATGTTCTTC. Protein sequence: CACDAVTWDTRQMFF.

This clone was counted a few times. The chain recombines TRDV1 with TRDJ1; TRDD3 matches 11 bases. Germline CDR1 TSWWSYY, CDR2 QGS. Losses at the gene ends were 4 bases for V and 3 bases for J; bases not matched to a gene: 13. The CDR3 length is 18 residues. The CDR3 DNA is TGTGCTCTTGGGGCTGTCCTTCCCTTGGGGGATACGGCCGATAAACTCATCTTT. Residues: CALGAVLPLGDTADKLIF.

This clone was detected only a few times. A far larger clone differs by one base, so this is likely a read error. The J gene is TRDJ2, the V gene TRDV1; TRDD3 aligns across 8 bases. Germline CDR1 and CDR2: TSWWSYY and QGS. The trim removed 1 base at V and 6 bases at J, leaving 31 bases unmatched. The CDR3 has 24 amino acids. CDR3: CALGEQTRTPSSGWGIPWAAQLFF. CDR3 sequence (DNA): TGTGCTCTTGGGGAACAGACACGGACGCCCTCCTCGGGGTGGGGGATCCCTTGGGCAGCACAACTCTTCTTT.

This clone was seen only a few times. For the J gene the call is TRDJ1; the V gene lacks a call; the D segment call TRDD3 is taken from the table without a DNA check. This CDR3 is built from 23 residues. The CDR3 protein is CALGAHFPPTNHWGMRGTDKLIF. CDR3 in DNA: TGTGCTCTTGGGGCTCACTTCCCACCGACGAACCACTGGGGGATGAGGGGCACCGATAAACTCATCTTT.

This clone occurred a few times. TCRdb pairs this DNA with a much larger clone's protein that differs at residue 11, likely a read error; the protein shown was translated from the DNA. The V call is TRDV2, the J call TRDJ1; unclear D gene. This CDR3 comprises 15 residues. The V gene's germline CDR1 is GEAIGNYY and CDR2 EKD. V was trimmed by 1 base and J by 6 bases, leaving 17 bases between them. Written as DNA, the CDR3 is TGTGCCTGTGACACAATCGGGAGAAGGGCCAATAAACTCATCTTT. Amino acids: CACDTIGRRANKLIF.

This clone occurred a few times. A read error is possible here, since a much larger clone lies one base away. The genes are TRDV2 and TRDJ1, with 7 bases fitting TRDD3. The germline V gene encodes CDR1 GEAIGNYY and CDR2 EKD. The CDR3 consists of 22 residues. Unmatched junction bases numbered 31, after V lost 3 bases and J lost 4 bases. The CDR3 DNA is TGTGCCTGTGACCCCATCACTTCGACTGGGGAATACGAGGAAGTACAGATCGATAAACTCATCTTT. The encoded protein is CACDPITSTGEYEEVQIDKLIF.

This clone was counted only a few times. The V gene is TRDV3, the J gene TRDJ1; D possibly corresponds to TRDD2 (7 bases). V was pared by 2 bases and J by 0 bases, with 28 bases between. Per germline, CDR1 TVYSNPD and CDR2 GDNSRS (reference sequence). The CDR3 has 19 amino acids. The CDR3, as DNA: TGTGCCTTTGACCCCTACTTCCTATCTCTCACTGGGTACACCGATAAACTCATCTTT. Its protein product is CAFDPYFLSLTGYTDKLIF.

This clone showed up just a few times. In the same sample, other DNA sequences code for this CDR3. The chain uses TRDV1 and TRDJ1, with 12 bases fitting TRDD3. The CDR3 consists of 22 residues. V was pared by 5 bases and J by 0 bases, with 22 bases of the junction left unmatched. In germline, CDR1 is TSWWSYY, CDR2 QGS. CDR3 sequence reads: CALGTALSGGYAPATYTDKLIF. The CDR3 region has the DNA TGTGCTCTTGGGACGGCCTTGTCTGGGGGATACGCTCCTGCGACGTACACCGATAAACTCATCTTT.

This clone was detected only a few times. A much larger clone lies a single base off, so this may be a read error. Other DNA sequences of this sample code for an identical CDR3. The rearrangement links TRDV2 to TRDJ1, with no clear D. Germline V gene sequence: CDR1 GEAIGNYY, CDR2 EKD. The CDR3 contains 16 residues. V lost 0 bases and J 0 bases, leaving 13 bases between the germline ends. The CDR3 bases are TGTGCCTGTGACACCGTTGGAGGAACGTACACCGATAAACTCATCTTT. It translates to CACDTVGGTYTDKLIF.

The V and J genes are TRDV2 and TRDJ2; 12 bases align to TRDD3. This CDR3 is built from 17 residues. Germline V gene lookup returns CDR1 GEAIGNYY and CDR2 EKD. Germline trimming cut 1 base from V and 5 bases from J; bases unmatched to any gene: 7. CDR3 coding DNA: TGTGCCTGTGACACGTTAGCACTGGGGGATACAACAGCACAACTCTTCTTT. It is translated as CACDTLALGDTTAQLFF.

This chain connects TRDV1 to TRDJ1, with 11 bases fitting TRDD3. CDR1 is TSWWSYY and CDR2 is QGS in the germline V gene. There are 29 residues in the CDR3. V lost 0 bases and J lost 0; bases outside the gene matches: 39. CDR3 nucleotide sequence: TGTGCTCTTGGGGAACTATCCTACCTTCCCGGCCTTCTCCACATTATTGGGGGATACGCCCGTAGGTACACCGATAAACTCATCTTT. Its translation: CALGELSYLPGLLHIIGGYARRYTDKLIF.

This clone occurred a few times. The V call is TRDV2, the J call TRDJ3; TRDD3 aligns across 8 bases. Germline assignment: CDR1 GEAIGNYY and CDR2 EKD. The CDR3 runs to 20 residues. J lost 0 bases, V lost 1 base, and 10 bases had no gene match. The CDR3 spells CACDTVPLGGRSWDTRQMFF. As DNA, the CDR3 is TGTGCCTGTGACACGGTCCCACTGGGGGGTCGCTCCTGGGACACCCGACAGATGTTTTTC.

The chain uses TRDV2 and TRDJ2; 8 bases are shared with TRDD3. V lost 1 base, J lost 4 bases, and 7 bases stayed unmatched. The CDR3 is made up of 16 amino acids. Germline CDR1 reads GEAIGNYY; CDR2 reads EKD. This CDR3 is CACDTTVGDPTAQLFF. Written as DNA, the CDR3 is TGTGCCTGTGACACGACGGTGGGGGATCCGACAGCACAACTCTTCTTT.

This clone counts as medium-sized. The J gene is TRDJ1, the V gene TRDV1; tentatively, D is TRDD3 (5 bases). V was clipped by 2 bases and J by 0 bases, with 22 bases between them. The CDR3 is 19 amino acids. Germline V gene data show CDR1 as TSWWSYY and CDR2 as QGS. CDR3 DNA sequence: TGTGCTCTTGGGGAAGGGATCCATTCGTACTGGCCGTACACCGATAAACTCATCTTT. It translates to CALGEGIHSYWPYTDKLIF.

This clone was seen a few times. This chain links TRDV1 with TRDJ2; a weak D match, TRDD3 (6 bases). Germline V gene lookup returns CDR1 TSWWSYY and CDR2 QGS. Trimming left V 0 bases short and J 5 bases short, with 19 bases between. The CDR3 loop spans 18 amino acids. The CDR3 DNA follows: TGTGCTCTTGGGGAACTACAGACCGGGGATGGTCCAACAGCACAACTCTTCTTT. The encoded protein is CALGELQTGDGPTAQLFF.

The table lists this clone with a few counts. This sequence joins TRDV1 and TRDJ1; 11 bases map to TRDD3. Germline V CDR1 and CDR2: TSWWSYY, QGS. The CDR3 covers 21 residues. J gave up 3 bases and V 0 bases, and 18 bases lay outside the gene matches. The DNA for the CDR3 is TGTGCTCTTGGGGAACTTAGCCTACGCTGGGGGATACTCAAAGGGTCCGATAAACTCATCTTT. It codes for CALGELSLRWGILKGSDKLIF.

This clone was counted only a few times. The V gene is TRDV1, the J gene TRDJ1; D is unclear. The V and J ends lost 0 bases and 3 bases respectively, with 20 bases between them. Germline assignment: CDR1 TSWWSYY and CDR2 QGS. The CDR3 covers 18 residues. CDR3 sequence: CALGELPTSVWYADKLIF. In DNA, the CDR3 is TGTGCTCTTGGGGAACTTCCGACTTCGGTGTGGTACGCCGATAAACTCATCTTT.

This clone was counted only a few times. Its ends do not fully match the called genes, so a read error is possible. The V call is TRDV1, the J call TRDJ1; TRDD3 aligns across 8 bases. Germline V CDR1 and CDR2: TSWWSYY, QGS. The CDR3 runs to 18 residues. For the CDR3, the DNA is TGTGCTCTTGGGGAACTAGTACTGGGGGTCTCCGGGGGCGATGAACTCATCTTT. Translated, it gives CALGELVLGVSGGDELIF.